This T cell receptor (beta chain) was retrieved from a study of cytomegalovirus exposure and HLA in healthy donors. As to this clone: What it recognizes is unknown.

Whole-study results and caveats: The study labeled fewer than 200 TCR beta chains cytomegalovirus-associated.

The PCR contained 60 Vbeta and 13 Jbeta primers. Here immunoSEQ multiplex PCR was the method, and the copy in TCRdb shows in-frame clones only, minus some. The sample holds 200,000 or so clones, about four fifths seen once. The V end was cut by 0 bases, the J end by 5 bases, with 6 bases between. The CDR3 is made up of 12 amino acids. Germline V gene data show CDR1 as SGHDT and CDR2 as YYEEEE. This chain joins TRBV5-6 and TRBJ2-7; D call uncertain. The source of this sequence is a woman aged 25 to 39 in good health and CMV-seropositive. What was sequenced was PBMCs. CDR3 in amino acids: CASSLGRHEQYF. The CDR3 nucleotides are TGTGCCAGCAGCTTGGGGAGACACGAGCAGTACTTC.